This T cell receptor (beta chain) was retrieved from a study of blood T cell repertoires in COVID-19. The overall study: From T cells, B-cell-depleted T cells, or PBMCs came the material, which was cDNA or gDNA.

Original analysis: Estimation of nucleated cell counts was performed using reference gene primer amplification. The data were produced by immunoSEQ multiplex PCR, yet TCRdb's version contains in-frame clones alone and is incomplete. The DNA gave D and trimming, while V, J and clone size come from that table. This table has roughly 120,000 clones, roughly 92% appearing once. CDR1 SGHTS and CDR2 YDEGEE come from the germline V gene. J gave up 10 bases and V 0 bases, and 12 bases lay outside the gene matches. CDR3 length: 16 amino acids. The sequence derives from a middle-aged man with COVID-19, enrolled during active disease. V gene TRBV5-8 combines with J gene TRBJ2-4, with 8 bases aligning to TRBD1. The sample comprised peripheral blood. This CDR3 reads CASSLESRDRRRIQYF. The CDR3 nucleotides read TGTGCCAGCAGCTTGGAATCCCGGGACAGGCGGAGGATTCAGTACTTC.